The 13 T cell receptor beta chains given below trace back to one sample, sequenced in a study of T-cell reconstitution after alpha-beta-depleted transplantation in children. The authors prepared the TCRbeta library with unique molecular identifiers. TCRdb re-analysed the PCR reads in MiXCR, keeping a single row per CDR3 protein. In the table there are 670,000 or so distinct CDR3 sequences, roughly 14% of which are singletons. The input for sequencing was PBMCs, taken before TCRalphabeta/CD19-depleted stem cell transplant. The receptors were sampled from a girl aged 2 to 10 with congenital amegakaryocytic thrombocytopenia, due to receive a stem cell transplant.

This clonotype has a count of ten or more. The chain joins TRBV12-3 or TRBV12-4 to TRBJ1-5; D unclear. This CDR3 spans 15 amino acids. The germline V and J ends were trimmed by 3 bases and 3 bases, with 12 bases remaining between them. This CDR3 reads CASSFSRRNNQPQHF. CDR3 sequence (DNA): TGTGCCAGCAGTTTTTCCAGGCGAAACAATCAGCCCCAGCATTTT.

This clonotype has a count of ten or more. The chain carries TRBV7-9 and TRBJ2-1; 8 nucleotides align to TRBD2. The trim removed 1 base at V and 8 bases at J, leaving 1 base unmatched. This CDR3 contains 13 residues. Germline CDR1 is SEHNR and CDR2 is FQNEAQ (reference sequence). The CDR3 region is CASSLGAGDEQFF. CDR3 DNA sequence: TGTGCCAGCAGCTTAGGAGCGGGAGATGAGCAGTTCTTC.

This clonotype showed up many times. This CDR3 reads CSAYQPLETQYF. CDR3 coding DNA: TGCAGTGCTTACCAACCGCTAGAGACCCAGTACTTC. The gene calls are TRBV20-1 and TRBJ2-5; no clear D. There are 12 residues in the CDR3. V was trimmed by 5 bases and J by 4 bases, leaving 11 bases between them. CDR1 is DFQATT and CDR2 is SNEGSKA in the germline V gene (reference sequence).

The gene calls are TRBV18 and TRBJ1-5; 11 nucleotides match TRBD1. The CDR3 consists of 15 residues. The J segment lost 9 bases and the V segment lost 0 bases, leaving 4 bases of the junction unmatched. The germline V gene has CDR1 KGHSH and CDR2 LQKENI. The CDR3 protein is CASSPPGTGGWPQHF. The CDR3 DNA reads TGTGCCAGCTCACCACCGGGGACAGGGGGATGGCCCCAGCATTTT.

There are many counts of this clonotype. The chain carries TRBV27 and TRBJ2-7, with 8 bases fitting TRBD1. The J segment lost 2 bases and the V segment lost 8 bases, leaving 5 bases of the junction unmatched. Looked up from germline, CDR1 is MNHEY and CDR2 is SMNVEV (reference sequence). This CDR3 region has 13 residues. CDR3 nucleotides: TGTGCCAGCCGACAGGGGAGGACCTACGAGCAGTACTTC. This encodes CASRQGRTYEQYF.

This clonotype came up a few times. This chain joins TRBV5-1 and TRBJ2-3, with D unclear. The CDR3 runs 14 residues. The V gene lost 0 bases and the J gene lost 6 bases, with 11 bases spanning the gap. Per germline, CDR1 SGHRS and CDR2 YFSETQ. In DNA form, the CDR3 reads TGCGCCAGCAGCTTGGCCAAGGGTTTGGATACGCAGTATTTT. This sequence encodes CASSLAKGLDTQYF.

The sample holds a few counts of this clonotype. The chain couples TRBV10-3 to TRBJ2-3; 8 positions agree with TRBD1. Germline CDR1 and CDR2: ENHRY and SYGVKD. The CDR3 consists of 16 residues. V was pared by 6 bases and J by 1 base, with 9 bases of the junction left unmatched. The chain's CDR3 is CAISEPGGGGTDTQYF. As DNA, the CDR3 is TGTGCCATCAGCGAACCAGGGGGCGGTGGCACAGATACGCAGTATTTT.

Comments on this clonotype: This may be a read error: a much more frequent sequence differs by one nucleotide. J is TRBJ2-2 and V is TRBV20-1, with 8 bases identical to TRBD1. This CDR3 contains 14 residues. Germline V gives CDR1 DFQATT, CDR2 SNEGSKA (reference sequence). This CDR3 is CCALDRGNTGELFF. CDR3 in DNA: TGCTGTGCTCTAGACAGGGGGAACACCGGGGAGCTGTTTTTT.

The table lists this clonotype with many counts. This chain connects TRBV6-6 to TRBJ1-4; tentative D call: TRBD1 (6 bases). This CDR3 comprises 12 residues. The V gene's germline CDR1 is MNHNY and CDR2 SVGAGI (reference sequence). The CDR3 here is CAQGRRNEKLFF. The CDR3 nucleotides are TGTGCTCAGGGGAGGCGAAATGAAAAACTGTTTTTT.

This clonotype was detected many times. V and J are TRBV7-3 and TRBJ2-5; no firm D call. Trimming removed 3 bases from V and 2 bases from J, with 16 bases in between. Germline CDR1 is SGHTA and CDR2 is FQGTGA. This CDR3 contains 16 residues. CDR3 DNA sequence: TGTGCCAGCAGCTTTATGGCCCTTGGGTTTCAAGAGACCCAGTACTTC. This gives the protein CASSFMALGFQETQYF.

This clonotype was seen at least ten times. This chain's CDR3 is CASSLALGLAENNEQFF. For the CDR3, the DNA is TGTGCCAGCAGCTTAGCGTTGGGACTAGCGGAAAACAATGAGCAGTTCTTC. J is TRBJ2-1 and V is TRBV7-8; 11 nucleotides match TRBD2. V gave up 0 bases and J gave up 5 bases; unmatched junction bases: 6. This CDR3 has 17 residues. CDR1 and CDR2 from the germline V gene are SGHVS and FQNEAQ.

This clonotype was picked up many times. This chain links TRBV20-1 with TRBJ2-3; TRBD2 aligns across 7 bases. The junction had 6 bases not matched to a gene; V was cut back by 6 bases and J by 0 bases. Germline CDR1 reads DFQATT; CDR2 reads SNEGSKA (reference sequence). This CDR3 region has 14 residues. The CDR3 DNA reads as TGCAGTGCCCCGGGACTAACAAGCACAGATACGCAGTATTTT. This encodes CSAPGLTSTDTQYF.

This clonotype was observed many times. V is TRBV20-1 and J is TRBJ1-5; D perhaps matches TRBD1 (5 bases). The ends were cut back, 4 bases at V and 2 bases at J, with 9 bases in the middle. The germline gives CDR1 DFQATT, CDR2 SNEGSKA (reference sequence). The CDR3 consists of 13 residues. CDR3: CSANGGGNQPQHF. The CDR3 DNA reads TGCAGTGCTAACGGGGGGGGCAATCAGCCCCAGCATTTT.